This T cell receptor (beta chain) was captured in a study of CD8 T cells in ankylosing spondylitis. The CDR3 is 17 residues long. Germline CDR1 SGHRS, CDR2 YFSETQ. V gave up 0 bases and J gave up 4 bases; unmatched junction bases: 7. Generation of TCR beta libraries employed quantitative 5'-RACE incorporating molecular barcodes. TCRdb reprocessed the 5' RACE reads via MiXCR and lists one record per CDR3 protein. The data show approximately 540,000 distinct CDR3 sequences, 12% seen once. This clonotype was recorded a few times. Its antigen is unknown. Study-level points and caveats: One TCR beta motif, made up of eight highly homologous variants, appeared characteristic of ankylosing spondylitis blood. CD8+ cells made up the disease-linked clones, which were relatively rare in peripheral blood. Significantly higher representation of disease-linked clones was reported for matched ankylosing spondylitis synovial fluid.

This clonotype originated in a male donor with ankylosing spondylitis. V is TRBV5-1 and J is TRBJ2-1, with 10 bases that match TRBD1. The source material was blood, either unsorted or a sorted T cell fraction (not recorded which). In DNA, the CDR3 is TGCGCCAGCAGCTTGGTCGGAACGGGACAGGGGTACAATGAGCAGTTCTTC. Translation gives CASSLVGTGQGYNEQFF.